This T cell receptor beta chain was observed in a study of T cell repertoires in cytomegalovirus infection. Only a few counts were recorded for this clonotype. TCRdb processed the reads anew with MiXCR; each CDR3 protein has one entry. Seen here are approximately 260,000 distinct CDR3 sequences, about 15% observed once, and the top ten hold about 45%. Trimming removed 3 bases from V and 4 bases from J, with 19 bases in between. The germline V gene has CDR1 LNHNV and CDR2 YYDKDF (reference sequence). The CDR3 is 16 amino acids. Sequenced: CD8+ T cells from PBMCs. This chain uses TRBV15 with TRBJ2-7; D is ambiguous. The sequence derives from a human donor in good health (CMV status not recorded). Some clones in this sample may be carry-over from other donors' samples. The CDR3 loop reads CATSRAVNPAAYEQYF. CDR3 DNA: TGTGCCACCAGCAGGGCAGTTAATCCAGCTGCGTACGAGCAGTACTTC.